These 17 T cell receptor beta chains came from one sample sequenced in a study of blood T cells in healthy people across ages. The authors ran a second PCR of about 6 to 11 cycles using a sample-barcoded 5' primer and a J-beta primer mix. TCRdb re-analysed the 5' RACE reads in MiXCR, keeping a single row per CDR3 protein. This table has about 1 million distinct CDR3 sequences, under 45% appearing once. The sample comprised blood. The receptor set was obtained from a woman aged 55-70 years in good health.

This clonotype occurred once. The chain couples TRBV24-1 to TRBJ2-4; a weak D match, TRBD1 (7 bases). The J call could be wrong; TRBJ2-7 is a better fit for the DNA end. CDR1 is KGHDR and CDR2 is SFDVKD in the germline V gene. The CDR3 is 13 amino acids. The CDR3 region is CATSDGTAGEQYF. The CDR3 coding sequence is TGTGCCACCAGTGATGGGACAGCGGGCGAGCAGTACTTC.

CDR3 loop: CASSSSVGSDQPQHF. DNA of the CDR3: TGTGCCAGCAGCTCTAGTGTAGGGAGCGATCAGCCCCAGCATTTT. The chain employs TRBV7-2 and TRBJ1-5; D unclear. V was trimmed by 4 bases and J by 5 bases, leaving 15 bases between them. Germline lookup yields CDR1 SGHTA and CDR2 FQGNSA. The CDR3 is 15 residues long.

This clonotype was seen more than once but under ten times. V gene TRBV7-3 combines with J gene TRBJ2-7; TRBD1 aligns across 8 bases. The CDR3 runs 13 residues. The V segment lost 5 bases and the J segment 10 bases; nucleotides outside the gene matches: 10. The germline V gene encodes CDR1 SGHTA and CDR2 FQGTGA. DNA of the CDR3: TGTGCCAGCAGCCCGTCGGACAGGGAAGTTCAGTACTTC. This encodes CASSPSDREVQYF.

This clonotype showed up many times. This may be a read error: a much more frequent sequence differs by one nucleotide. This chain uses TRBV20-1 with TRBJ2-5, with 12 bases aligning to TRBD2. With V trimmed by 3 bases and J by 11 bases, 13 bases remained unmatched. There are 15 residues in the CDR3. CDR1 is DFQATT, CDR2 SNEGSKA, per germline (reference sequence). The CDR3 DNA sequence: TGCAGTGCTAGGAGCCCGACTAGCGGGAGTAATGAGCAGTACTTC. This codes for CSARSPTSGSNEQYF.

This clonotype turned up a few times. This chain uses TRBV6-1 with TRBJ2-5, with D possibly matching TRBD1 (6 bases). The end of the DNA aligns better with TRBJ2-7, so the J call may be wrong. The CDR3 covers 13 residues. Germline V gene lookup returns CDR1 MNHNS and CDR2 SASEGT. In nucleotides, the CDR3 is TGTGCCAGCAGTGTGGACAGCCCCTACGAGCAGTACTTC. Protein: CASSVDSPYEQYF.

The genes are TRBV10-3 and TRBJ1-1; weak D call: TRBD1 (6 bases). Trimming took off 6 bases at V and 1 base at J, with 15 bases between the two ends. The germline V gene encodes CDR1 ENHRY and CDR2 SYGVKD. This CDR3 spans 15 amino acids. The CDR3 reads CAISSTGGPNTEAFF. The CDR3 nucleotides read TGTGCCATCAGCTCGACCGGGGGCCCGAACACTGAAGCTTTCTTT.

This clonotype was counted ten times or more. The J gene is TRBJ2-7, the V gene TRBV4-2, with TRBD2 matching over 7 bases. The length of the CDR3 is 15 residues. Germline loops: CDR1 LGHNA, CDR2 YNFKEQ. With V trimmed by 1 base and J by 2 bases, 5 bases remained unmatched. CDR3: CASSQVAGEAYEQYF. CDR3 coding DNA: TGTGCCAGCAGCCAAGTCGCGGGAGAGGCCTACGAGCAGTACTTC.

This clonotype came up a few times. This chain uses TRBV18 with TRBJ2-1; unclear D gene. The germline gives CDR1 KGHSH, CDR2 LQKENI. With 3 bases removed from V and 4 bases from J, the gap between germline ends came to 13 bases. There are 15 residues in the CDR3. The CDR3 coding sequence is TGTGCCAGCTCACCTCTTAAGGTAGCATACAATGAGCAGTTCTTC. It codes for CASSPLKVAYNEQFF.

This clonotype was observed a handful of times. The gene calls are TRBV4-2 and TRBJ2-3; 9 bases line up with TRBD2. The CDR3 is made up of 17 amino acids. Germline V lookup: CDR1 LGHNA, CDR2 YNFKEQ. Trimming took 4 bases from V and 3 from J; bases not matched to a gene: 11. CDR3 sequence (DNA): TGTGCCAGCAGCCTTGACGTGGCGGGAGGGAGGACAGATACGCAGTATTTT. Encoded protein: CASSLDVAGGRTDTQYF.

The CDR3 is CASSQVGSSEQFF. CDR3 nucleotides: TGTGCCAGCAGCCAAGTCGGGTCGAGTGAGCAGTTCTTC. The chain combines TRBV3-1 with TRBJ2-1; D is unresolved. The germline V gene encodes CDR1 LGHDT and CDR2 YNNKEL (reference sequence). V was clipped by 1 base and J by 9 bases, with 10 bases between them. The CDR3 has 13 residues.

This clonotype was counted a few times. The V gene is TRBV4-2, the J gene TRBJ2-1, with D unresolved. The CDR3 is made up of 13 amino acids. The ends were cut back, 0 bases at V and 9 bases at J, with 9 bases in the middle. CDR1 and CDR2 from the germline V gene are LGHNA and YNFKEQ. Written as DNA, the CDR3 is TGTGCCAGCAGCCAAGAGGGGTACGTTGAGCAGTTCTTC. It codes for CASSQEGYVEQFF.

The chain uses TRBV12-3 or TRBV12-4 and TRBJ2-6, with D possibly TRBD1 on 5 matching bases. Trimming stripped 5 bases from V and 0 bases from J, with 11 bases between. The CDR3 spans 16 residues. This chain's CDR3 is CASSQVGHSGANVLTF. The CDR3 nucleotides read TGTGCCAGCAGTCAAGTGGGGCACTCTGGGGCCAACGTCCTGACTTTC.

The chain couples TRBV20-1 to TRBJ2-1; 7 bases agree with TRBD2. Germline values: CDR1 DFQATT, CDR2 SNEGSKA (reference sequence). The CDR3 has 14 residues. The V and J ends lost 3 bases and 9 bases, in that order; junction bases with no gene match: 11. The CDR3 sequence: CSARREGRVGEQFF. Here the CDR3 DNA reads TGCAGTGCTAGGAGGGAGGGCCGGGTCGGTGAGCAGTTCTTC.

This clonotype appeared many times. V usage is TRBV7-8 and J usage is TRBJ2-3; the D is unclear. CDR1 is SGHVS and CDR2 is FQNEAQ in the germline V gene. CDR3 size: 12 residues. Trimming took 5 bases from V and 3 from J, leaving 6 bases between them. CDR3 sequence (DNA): TGTGCCAGCAGCACTGCTACAGATACGCAGTATTTT. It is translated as CASSTATDTQYF.

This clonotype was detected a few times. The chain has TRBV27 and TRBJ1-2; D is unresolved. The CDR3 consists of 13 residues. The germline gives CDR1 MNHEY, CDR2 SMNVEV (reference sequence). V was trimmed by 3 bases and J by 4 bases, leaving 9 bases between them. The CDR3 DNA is TGTGCCAGCAGTTTTGGGCCGATCTATGGCTACACCTTC. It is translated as CASSFGPIYGYTF.

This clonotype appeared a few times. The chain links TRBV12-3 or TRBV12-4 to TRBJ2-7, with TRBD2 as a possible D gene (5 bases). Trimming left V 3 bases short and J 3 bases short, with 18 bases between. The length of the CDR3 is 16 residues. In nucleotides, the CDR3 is TGTGCCAGCAGTTTTGGCGCGGGTGCAGAAAACTACGAGCAGTACTTC. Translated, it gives CASSFGAGAENYEQYF.

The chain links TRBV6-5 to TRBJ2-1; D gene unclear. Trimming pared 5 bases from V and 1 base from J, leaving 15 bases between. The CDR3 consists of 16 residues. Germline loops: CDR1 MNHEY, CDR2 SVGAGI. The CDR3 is CASSSPSVSSYNEQFF. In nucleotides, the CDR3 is TGTGCCAGCAGTAGCCCCAGTGTGTCGTCCTACAATGAGCAGTTCTTC.